The 10 T cell receptor beta chains below were found in one sample sequenced in a study of blood T cells in healthy people across ages (dated by TCRdb to about 2015). The library was generated by 5' RACE. Sequenced on an Illumina HiSeq 2500. A second PCR of about 7 to 12 cycles was run with a J-beta primer mix and a sample-barcoded 5' primer. TCRdb cleaned the public reads at Q25 with fastp, built clones with MiXCR and kept in-frame beta chains. Duplicate CDR3 protein sequences are folded into a single record with the most common DNA and genes. The sample table contains over 1.5 million distinct CDR3 sequences; only one count was recorded for around 48% of them. The ten largest clones represent 2% to 2.5% of the sample. The sequencing input was blood. Receptors were obtained from a woman in her 40s in good health.

This chain links TRBV12-3 or TRBV12-4 with TRBJ1-5, with D possibly being TRBD1 (5 bases). The CDR3 consists of 16 residues. V dropped 3 bases and J dropped 5 bases, with 17 bases sitting between them. The chain's CDR3 is CASSFFGKGRDQPQHF. The CDR3 DNA is TGTGCCAGCAGTTTTTTCGGTAAGGGACGAGATCAGCCCCAGCATTTT.

Of note for this clonotype: One end of the junction fails to match germline, which may point to a read error. This chain connects TRBV7-7 to TRBJ2-3; 13 bases map to TRBD2. The CDR3 has 17 residues. Germline V CDR1 and CDR2: SSHAT, FNYEAQ (reference sequence). The CDR3 sequence is CASSALGLAGGTDTQYF. The CDR3 DNA reads as TGTGCTAGCAGCGCACTTGGACTAGCGGGGGGCACAGATACGCAGTATTTT. The entire variable domain, with the rest obtained from reference TRBV7-7 and TRBJ2-3, is as follows: GAGVSQSPRYKVTKRGQDVTLRCDPISSHATLYWYQQALGQGPEFLTYFNYEAQPDKSGLPSDRFSAERPEGSISTLTIQRTEQRDSAMYRCASSALGLAGGTDTQYFGPGTRLTVL.

The chain carries TRBV9 and TRBJ1-4; a weak D match, TRBD1 (5 bases). The V end lost 3 bases, the J end lost 1 base, and 7 bases lay between the germline ends. The germline V gene has CDR1 SGDLS and CDR2 YYNGEE. The length of the CDR3 is 14 residues. The CDR3 sequence is CASSGQGTNEKLFF. CDR3 nucleotides: TGTGCCAGCAGCGGTCAGGGAACTAATGAAAAACTGTTTTTT.

This chain joins TRBV9 and TRBJ2-3, with D possibly being TRBD2 (5 bases). This CDR3 contains 17 residues. V lost 0 bases and J lost 1, with 15 bases in between. Germline CDR1 is SGDLS and CDR2 is YYNGEE. The CDR3 region has the DNA TGTGCCAGCAGCGTAGGTTTAAAAGGACTTCGCACAGATACGCAGTATTTT. As protein: CASSVGLKGLRTDTQYF.

This chain links TRBV6-2 or TRBV6-3 with TRBJ1-4; D remains ambiguous. V lost 7 bases and J 6 bases, leaving 18 bases between the germline ends. Germline CDR1 and CDR2: MNHEY and SVGEGT. The CDR3 spans 15 residues. Written as DNA, the CDR3 is TGTGCCAGCAAAGACCCGGGGATTACAGATGAAAAACTGTTTTTT. It encodes CASKDPGITDEKLFF.

CDR3 sequence: CASSSISEKLFF. The CDR3 DNA reads TGTGCCAGCAGCTCGATTAGTGAAAAACTGTTTTTT. The chain uses TRBV5-5 and TRBJ1-4; D unresolved. Trimming removed 3 bases at V and 7 bases at J, with 7 bases between. CDR3 length: 12 residues. Germline CDR1 is SGHKS and CDR2 is YYEKEE (reference sequence).

A note on this clonotype: Germline and junction disagree at one end, which may indicate a read error. The chain combines TRBV7-9 with TRBJ2-5; D remains ambiguous. Germline V gene sequence: CDR1 SEHNR, CDR2 FQNEAQ (reference sequence). CDR3 length equals 13 residues. CDR3 protein: CSSSLGGRETQYF. The CDR3, as DNA: TGTTCCAGCAGCTTAGGCGGAAGAGAGACCCAGTACTTC.

The chain combines TRBV7-2 with TRBJ2-5; 11 nucleotides align to TRBD2. Germline loops: CDR1 SGHTA, CDR2 FQGNSA. With 1 base clipped from V and 1 base from J, the junction kept 2 bases outside the gene matches. The CDR3 loop spans 16 amino acids. The CDR3 DNA reads TGTGCCAGCAGCTTAGAACTAGCGGGGGTCCAAGAGACCCAGTACTTC. This translates into CASSLELAGVQETQYF.

As concerns this clonotype: One end of the junction is discordant with germline, which a read error may explain. The V and J genes are TRBV7-7 and TRBJ2-5, with a tentative D call TRBD1 (6 bases). CDR1 is SSHAT, CDR2 FNYEAQ, per germline (reference sequence). The CDR3 is 15 amino acids. The CDR3 spells CASSLFKGQQETQYF. CDR3 in DNA: TGTGCTAGCAGCTTATTTAAAGGACAGCAAGAGACCCAGTACTTC.

This clonotype was detected a few times. The J gene is TRBJ1-2, the V gene TRBV7-9; maybe TRBD1 (5 bases). The CDR3 covers 16 residues. CDR1 and CDR2 from the germline V gene are SEHNR and FQNEAQ (reference sequence). V was cut by 2 bases and J by 4 bases, with 17 bases left in between. The CDR3 nucleotides read TGTGCCAGCAGCTTAACAATGGGGGGAACTATCTATGGCTACACCTTC. Translating it yields CASSLTMGGTIYGYTF.